Sequencing of this TCR beta chain was carried out in a study of tumor-infiltrating lymphocytes in oesophageal squamous cell carcinoma. In this sample, this clonotype turned up many times. One entry per CDR3 protein, called by TCRdb with MiXCR from the PCR reads. The repertoire holds 18,000 or so distinct CDR3 sequences, with around 40% as singletons. This clonotype was sampled from a male donor with esophageal squamous cell carcinoma. Sequenced: esophageal tumor tissue.

The CDR3 DNA reads TGTGCCAGCACCCTACGAGGCGGGAGGGCCCGAGAGCAGTACTTC. Translating it yields CASTLRGGRAREQYF. This sequence joins TRBV6-1 and TRBJ2-7; TRBD2 agrees at 9 bases. Germline V gives CDR1 MNHNS, CDR2 SASEGT. The J segment lost 7 bases and the V segment lost 7 bases, leaving 14 bases of the junction unmatched. CDR3 size: 15 residues.